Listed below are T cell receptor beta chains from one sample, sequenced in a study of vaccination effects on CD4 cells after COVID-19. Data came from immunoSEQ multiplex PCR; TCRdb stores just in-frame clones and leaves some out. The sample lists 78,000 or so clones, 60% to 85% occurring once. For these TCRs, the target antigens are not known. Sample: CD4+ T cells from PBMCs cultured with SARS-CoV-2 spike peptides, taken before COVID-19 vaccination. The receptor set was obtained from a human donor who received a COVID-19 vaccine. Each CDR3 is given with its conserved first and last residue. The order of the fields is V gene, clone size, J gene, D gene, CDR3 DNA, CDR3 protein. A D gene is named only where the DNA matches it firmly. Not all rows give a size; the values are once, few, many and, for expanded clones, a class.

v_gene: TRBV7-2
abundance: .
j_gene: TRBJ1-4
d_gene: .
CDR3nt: TGTGCCAGCAGCTTCAGTAGGACTAATGAAAAACTGTTTTTT
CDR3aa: CASSFSRTNEKLFF

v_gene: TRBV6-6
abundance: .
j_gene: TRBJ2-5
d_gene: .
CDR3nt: TGTGCCAGCAATTCCCGGGGGGCCCAAGAGACCCAGTACTTC
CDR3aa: CASNSRGAQETQYF

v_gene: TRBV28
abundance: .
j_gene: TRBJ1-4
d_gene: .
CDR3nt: TGTGCCAGCAGCCAGGGCGGAGAGGGAGAAAAACTGTTTTTT
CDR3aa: CASSQGGEGEKLFF

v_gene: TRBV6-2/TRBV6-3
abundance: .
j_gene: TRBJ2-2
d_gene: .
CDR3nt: TGTGCCAGCAGTACACCCGTACTTAACACCGGGGAGCTGTTTTTT
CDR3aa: CASSTPVLNTGELFF

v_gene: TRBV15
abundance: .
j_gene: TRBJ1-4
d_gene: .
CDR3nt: TGTGCCACCAGCCCCCCGGACGTCGGTCAAGAAAAACTGTTTTTT
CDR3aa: CATSPPDVGQEKLFF

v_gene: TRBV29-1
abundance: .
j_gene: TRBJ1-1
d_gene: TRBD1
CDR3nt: TGCAGCGTACGGACAGGGGGCACTGAAGCTTTCTTT
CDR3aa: CSVRTGGTEAFF

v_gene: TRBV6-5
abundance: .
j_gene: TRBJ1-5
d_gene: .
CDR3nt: TGTGCCAGCAGTTCCCCGGGCCCTAATCAGCCCCAGCATTTT
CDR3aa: CASSSPGPNQPQHF

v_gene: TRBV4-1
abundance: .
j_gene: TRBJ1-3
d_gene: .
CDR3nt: TGCGCCAGCAGCCAAGAGCGGGGGCCGATGAGCTCTGGAAACACCATATATTTT
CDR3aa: CASSQERGPMSSGNTIYF

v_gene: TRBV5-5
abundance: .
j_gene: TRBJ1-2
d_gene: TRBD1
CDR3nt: TGTGCCAGCAGGACAACCGGGACAGGGAACTATGGCTACACCTTC
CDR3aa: CASRTTGTGNYGYTF

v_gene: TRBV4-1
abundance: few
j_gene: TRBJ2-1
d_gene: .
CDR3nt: TGCGCCAGCAGACGACTCCCAGGTAGGGATGAGCAGTTCTTC
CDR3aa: CASRRLPGRDEQFF

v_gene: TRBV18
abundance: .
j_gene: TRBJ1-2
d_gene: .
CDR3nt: TGTGCCAGCTCACTCTTTGAGGGTATGACTTATGGCTACACCTTC
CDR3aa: CASSLFEGMTYGYTF

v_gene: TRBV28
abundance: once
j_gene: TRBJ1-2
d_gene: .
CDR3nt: TGTGCCAGCTCTAACGGCCCAATGCGGGGCTACACCTTC
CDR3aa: CASSNGPMRGYTF

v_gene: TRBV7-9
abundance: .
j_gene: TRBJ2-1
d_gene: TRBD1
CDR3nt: TGTGCCAGCAGACCCGGGGGGACAGGGGGCCTCAATGAGCAGTTCTTC
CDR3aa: CASRPGGTGGLNEQFF

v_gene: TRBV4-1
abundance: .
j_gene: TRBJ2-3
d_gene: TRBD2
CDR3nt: TGCGCCAGCAGCCAACCCGCCGGACTAGCCGGGGAGGATACGCAGTATTTT
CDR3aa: CASSQPAGLAGEDTQYF

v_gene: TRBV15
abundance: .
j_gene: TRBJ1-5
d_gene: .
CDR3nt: TGTGCCACCAGCAGCCAACCCGAAGCGGGCAATCAGCCCCAGCATTTT
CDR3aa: CATSSQPEAGNQPQHF

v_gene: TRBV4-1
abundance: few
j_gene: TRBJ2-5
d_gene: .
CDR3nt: TGCGCCAGCAGCGTACTGATTGGGGAGACCCAGTACTTC
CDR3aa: CASSVLIGETQYF

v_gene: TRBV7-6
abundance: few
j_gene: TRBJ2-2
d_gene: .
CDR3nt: TGTGCCAGCAGCTTAGCGCTAGGGTTAAGCGGGGAGCTGTTTTTT
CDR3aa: CASSLALGLSGELFF

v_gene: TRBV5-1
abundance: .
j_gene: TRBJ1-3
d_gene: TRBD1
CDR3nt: TGCGCCAGCAGCCTTCAGGACAGGGGGCAGTTCAGCACCATATATTTT
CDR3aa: CASSLQDRGQFSTIYF

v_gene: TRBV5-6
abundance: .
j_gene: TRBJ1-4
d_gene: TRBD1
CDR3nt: TGTGCCAGCAGCTGGAGTCCCGGGACAGGGGCCGCTAATGAAAAACTGTTTTTT
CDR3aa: CASSWSPGTGAANEKLFF

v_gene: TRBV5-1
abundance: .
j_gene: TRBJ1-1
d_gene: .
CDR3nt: TGCGCCAGCAGCTGGACAGAGAACACTGAAGCTTTCTTT
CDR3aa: CASSWTENTEAFF

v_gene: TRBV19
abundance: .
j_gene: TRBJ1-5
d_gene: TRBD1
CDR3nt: TGTGCCAGTAGTGGGAGTCAGGGGGGCAATCAGCCCCAGCATTTT
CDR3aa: CASSGSQGGNQPQHF

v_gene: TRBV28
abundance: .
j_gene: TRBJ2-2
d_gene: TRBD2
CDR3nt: TGTGCCAGCAGGGGCGGGGGGCAGAACACCGGGGAGCTGTTTTTT
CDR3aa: CASRGGGQNTGELFF

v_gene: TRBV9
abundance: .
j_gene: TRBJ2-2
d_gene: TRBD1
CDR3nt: TGTGCCAGCAGCCCGAGAGGACAGGTGAACGGGGAGCTGTTTTTT
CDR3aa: CASSPRGQVNGELFF

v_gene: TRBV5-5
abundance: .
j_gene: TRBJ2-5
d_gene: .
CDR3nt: TGTGCCAGCAGCCCGGACGTAGAGACCCAGTACTTC
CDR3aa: CASSPDVETQYF

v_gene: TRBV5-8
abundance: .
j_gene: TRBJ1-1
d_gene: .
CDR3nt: TGTGCCAGCAGCGGCTACCGGGGGGGTGAAGCTTTCTTT
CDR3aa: CASSGYRGGEAFF

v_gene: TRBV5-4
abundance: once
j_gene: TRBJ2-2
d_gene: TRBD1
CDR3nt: TGTGCCAGCAGCGGGACGACAGGGCGCGACACCGGGGAGCTGTTTTTT
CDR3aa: CASSGTTGRDTGELFF

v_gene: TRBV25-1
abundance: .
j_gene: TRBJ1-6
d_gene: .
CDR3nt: TGTGCCAGCAGTGAATATAAGACAGCTACCAATAATTCACCCCTCCACTTT
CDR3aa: CASSEYKTATNNSPLHF

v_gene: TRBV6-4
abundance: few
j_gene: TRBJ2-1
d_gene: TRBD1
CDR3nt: TGTGCCAGACCAAACCGGGACAGGGTTTGGGATGAGCAGTTCTTC
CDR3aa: CARPNRDRVWDEQFF

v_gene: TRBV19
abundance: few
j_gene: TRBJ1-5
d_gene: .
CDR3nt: TGTGCCACCCGTACCCCCAATCAGCCCCAGCATTTT
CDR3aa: CATRTPNQPQHF

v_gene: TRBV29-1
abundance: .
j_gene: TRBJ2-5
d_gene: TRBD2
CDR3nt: TGCAGCGGCGGACTAGCGACGGAGACCCAGTACTTC
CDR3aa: CSGGLATETQYF

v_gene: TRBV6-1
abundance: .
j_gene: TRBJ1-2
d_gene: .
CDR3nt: TGTGCCAGCAGTGAAGGCTATGGCTACACCTTC
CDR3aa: CASSEGYGYTF

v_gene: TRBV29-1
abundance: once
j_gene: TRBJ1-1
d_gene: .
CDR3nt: TGCAGCGTTGGGGACACGCTAATCGCTGAAGCTTTCTTT
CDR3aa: CSVGDTLIAEAFF

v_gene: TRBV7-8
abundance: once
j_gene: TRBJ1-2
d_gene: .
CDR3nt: TGTGCCAGCAGCTTGGTCGTCCTACAAGGACTTAACTATGGCTACACCTTC
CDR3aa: CASSLVVLQGLNYGYTF

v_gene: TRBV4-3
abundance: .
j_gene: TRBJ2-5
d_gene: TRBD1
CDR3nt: TGCGCCAGCAGCCAAGATGTGACGGACAGGCGAGAAGAGACCCAGTACTTC
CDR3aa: CASSQDVTDRREETQYF

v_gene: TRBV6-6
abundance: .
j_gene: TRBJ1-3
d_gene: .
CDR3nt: TGTGCCAGCAGGACGACAGCTTTCTCTGGAAACACCATATATTTT
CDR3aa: CASRTTAFSGNTIYF

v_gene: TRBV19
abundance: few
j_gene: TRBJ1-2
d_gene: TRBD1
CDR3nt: TGTGCCAGTAGTGTCCAGGGGGCAGGGTATGGCTACACCTTC
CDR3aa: CASSVQGAGYGYTF

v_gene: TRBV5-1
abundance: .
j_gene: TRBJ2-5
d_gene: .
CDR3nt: TGCGCCAGCAGCTTGGCGGGACAACCCCAAGAGACCCAGTACTTC
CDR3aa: CASSLAGQPQETQYF

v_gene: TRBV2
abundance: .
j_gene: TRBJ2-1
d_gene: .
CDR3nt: TGTGCCAGCAGTAACGACTTACTAACCTACAATGAGCAGTTCTTC
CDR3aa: CASSNDLLTYNEQFF

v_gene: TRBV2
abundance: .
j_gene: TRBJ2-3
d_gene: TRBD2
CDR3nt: TGTGCCAGCAGTGTGCCTAGCGGGGGGGCTAGCACAGATACGCAGTATTTT
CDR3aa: CASSVPSGGASTDTQYF

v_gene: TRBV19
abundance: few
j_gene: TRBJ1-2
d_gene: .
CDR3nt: TGTGCCAGCCGCCAACAGGGTGGAAACTATGGCTACACCTTC
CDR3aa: CASRQQGGNYGYTF

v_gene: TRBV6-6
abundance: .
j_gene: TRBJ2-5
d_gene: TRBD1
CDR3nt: TGTGCCAGCAGTTCCCCATACAGGGGAAACCAAGAGACCCAGTACTTC
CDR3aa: CASSSPYRGNQETQYF

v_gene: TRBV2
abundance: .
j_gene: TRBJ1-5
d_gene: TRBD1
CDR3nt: TGTGCCAGCCGGGACAGGAACCCGTATAGCAATCAGCCCCAGCATTTT
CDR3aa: CASRDRNPYSNQPQHF

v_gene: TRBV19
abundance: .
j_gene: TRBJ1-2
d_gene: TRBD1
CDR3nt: TGTGCCAGTAATCCGACAGGGTTTTCCTATGGCTACACCTTC
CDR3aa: CASNPTGFSYGYTF

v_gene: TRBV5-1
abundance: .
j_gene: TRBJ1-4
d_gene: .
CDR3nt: TGCGCCAGCAGCTTGAAACCCGAACAGGGATGGGGTGAAAAACTGTTTTTT
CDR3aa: CASSLKPEQGWGEKLFF

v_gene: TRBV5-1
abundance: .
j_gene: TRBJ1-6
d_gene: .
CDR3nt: TGCGCCAGCAGCTTGGACGGCAGGAGCTCCTATAATTCACCCCTCCACTTT
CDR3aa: CASSLDGRSSYNSPLHF

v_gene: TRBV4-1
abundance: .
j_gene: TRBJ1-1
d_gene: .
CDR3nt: TGCGCCAGCAGCCGACAGACTACAATCCAGGGTTTTACTGAAGCTTTCTTT
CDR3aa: CASSRQTTIQGFTEAFF

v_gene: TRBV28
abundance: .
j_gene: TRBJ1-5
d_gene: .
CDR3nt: TGTGCCAGCACCACATCAGGGGTTCAGCCCCAGCATTTT
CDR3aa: CASTTSGVQPQHF

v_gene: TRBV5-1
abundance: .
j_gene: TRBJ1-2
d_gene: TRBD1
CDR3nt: TGCGCCAGCAGCTTGAGGCCCACAGGGGGAGATAACTATGGCTACACCTTC
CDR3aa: CASSLRPTGGDNYGYTF

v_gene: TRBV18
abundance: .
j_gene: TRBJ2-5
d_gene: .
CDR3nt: TGTGCCAGCTCCCAGGGGCTTCAAGAGACCCAGTACTTC
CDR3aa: CASSQGLQETQYF

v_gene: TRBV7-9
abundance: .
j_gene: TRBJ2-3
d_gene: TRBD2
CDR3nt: TGTGCCAGCAGCATTACTAGCGGGGGGGTTAATGATGATACGCAGTATTTT
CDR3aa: CASSITSGGVNDDTQYF

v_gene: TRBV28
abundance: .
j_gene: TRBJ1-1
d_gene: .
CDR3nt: TGTGCCAGCAGTCGCGCCGGGACACCTAAAATGAACACTGAAGCTTTCTTT
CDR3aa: CASSRAGTPKMNTEAFF

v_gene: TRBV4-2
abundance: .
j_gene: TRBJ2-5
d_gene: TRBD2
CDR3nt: TGTGCCAGCAGCCAAGAATTGGGGGGGGTCCAAGAGACCCAGTACTTC
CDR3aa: CASSQELGGVQETQYF

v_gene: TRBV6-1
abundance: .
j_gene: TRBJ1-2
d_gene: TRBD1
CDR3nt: TGTGCCAGCAGTGACCGTCGACAGGGCCTCTATGGCTACACCTTC
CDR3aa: CASSDRRQGLYGYTF

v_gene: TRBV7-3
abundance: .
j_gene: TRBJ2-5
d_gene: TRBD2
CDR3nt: TGTGCCAGTGTTTTAGCGGGGAAACAAGAGACCCAGTACTTC
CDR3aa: CASVLAGKQETQYF